This T cell receptor (beta chain) is drawn from a study of T cell responses to AZD1222 COVID-19 vaccine. The data were produced by immunoSEQ multiplex PCR, yet TCRdb's version contains in-frame clones alone and is incomplete. Of approximately 42,000 clones in the sample, 70% to 90% were seen once. Trimming removed 4 bases at V and 2 bases at J, with 13 bases between. The CDR3 has 14 amino acids. CDR1 and CDR2 (germline): SGDLS, YYNGEE. The source was peripheral blood, collected 28 days after the second AZD1222 dose. V is TRBV9 and J is TRBJ2-7, with a weak D call TRBD1 (5 bases). The TCR sequence derives from an adult who received the AZD1222 COVID-19 vaccine. The CDR3 sequence: CASSPGLGAYEQYF. In DNA form, the CDR3 reads TGTGCCAGCAGCCCTGGGTTAGGGGCCTACGAGCAGTACTTC.